The next 20 T cell receptor beta chains were all read from a single sample in a study of blood T cell repertoires in COVID-19. Assay used: immunoSEQ multiplex PCR; TCRdb lists only in-frame clones, some missing. Seen here are a few hundred thousand clones, about nine tenths observed once, and the top ten hold about 4.2%. The sample comprised PBMCs or T cells enriched from blood (not recorded which). Every receptor here comes from a man younger than 45 who had recovered from COVID-19.

This sequence joins TRBV3-1 (or the pseudogene TRBV3-2) and TRBJ2-5; 11 bases are a match to TRBD2. Germline V CDR1 and CDR2: LGHDT, YNNKEL (reference sequence). The CDR3 loop spans 17 amino acids. J gave up 5 bases and V 0 bases, and 8 bases lay outside the gene matches. The CDR3 region has the DNA TGTGCCAGCAGCCAAGATCAACTAGCGGGAGTCGGGGAGACCCAGTACTTC. Protein product: CASSQDQLAGVGETQYF.

The chain couples TRBV18 to TRBJ2-5, with D hard to call. Germline CDR1 is KGHSH and CDR2 is LQKENI. V lost 4 bases and J 4 bases, leaving 7 bases between the germline ends. The CDR3 contains 12 residues. CDR3 nucleotide sequence: TGTGCCAGCTCACTTGGAGCAGAGACCCAGTACTTC. This translates into CASSLGAETQYF. The whole variable domain, filled in from reference TRBV18 and TRBJ2-5, reads NAGVMQNPRHLVRRRGQEARLRCSPMKGHSHVYWYRQLPEEGLKFMVYLQKENIIDESGMPKERFSAEFPKEGPSILRIQQVVRGDSAAYFCASSLGAETQYFGPGTRLLVL.

In DNA, the CDR3 is TGTGCCAGCAGCTTAGGTGGGACAGGGGGCCAAGAGACCCAGTACTTC. This gives the protein CASSLGGTGGQETQYF. The V and J genes are TRBV7-2 and TRBJ2-5; 11 bases map to TRBD1. This CDR3 spans 16 amino acids. Germline V gene sequence: CDR1 SGHTA, CDR2 FQGNSA. The trim removed 1 base at V and 1 base at J, leaving 2 bases unmatched.

Note on this clone: Other nucleotide sequences in the sample specify the same CDR3. The chain has TRBV5-4 and TRBJ2-3; 8 bases fit TRBD2. Germline values: CDR1 SGHNT, CDR2 YYREEE (reference sequence). The CDR3 is 14 residues long. V trimming: 0 bases; J trimming: 4 bases; junction bases outside the gene matches: 1. This chain's CDR3 is CASSLAGGPDTQYF. The CDR3 DNA reads TGTGCCAGCAGCTTGGCGGGGGGGCCAGATACGCAGTATTTT.

This clone occurred a few times. The chain links TRBV30 to TRBJ1-5; 7 bases agree with TRBD1. J lost 5 bases, V lost 4 bases, and 5 bases had no gene match. The CDR3 covers 13 residues. Looked up from germline, CDR1 is GTSNPN and CDR2 is SVGIG (reference sequence). The CDR3 sequence is CAWNGRGDQPQHF. Written as DNA, the CDR3 is TGTGCCTGGAACGGCAGGGGGGATCAGCCCCAGCATTTT.

The chain is built from TRBV6-5 and TRBJ1-5, with TRBD1 matching over 11 bases. V was pared by 4 bases and J by 4 bases, with 6 bases of the junction left unmatched. Germline V gene data show CDR1 as MNHEY and CDR2 as SVGAGI. The CDR3 runs to 16 residues. The CDR3 is CASSFGQGARNQPQHF. As DNA, the CDR3 is TGTGCCAGCAGTTTTGGACAGGGGGCGCGGAATCAGCCCCAGCATTTT.

The V call is TRBV5-1, the J call TRBJ2-3; TRBD2 aligns across 7 bases. The CDR3 has 16 amino acids. Germline CDR1 is SGHRS and CDR2 is YFSETQ. V trimming: 5 bases; J trimming: 0 bases; junction bases outside the gene matches: 9. The chain's CDR3 is CASSWGSGTSTDTQYF. In DNA, the CDR3 is TGCGCCAGCAGTTGGGGAAGCGGGACGAGCACAGATACGCAGTATTTT. The full variable domain, in which reference TRBV5-1 and TRBJ2-3 provide the parts outside the CDR3, is KAGVTQTPRYLIKTRGQQVTLSCSPISGHRSVSWYQQTPGQGLQFLFEYFSETQRNKGNFPGRFSGRQFSNSRSEMNVSTLELGDSALYLCASSWGSGTSTDTQYFGPGTRLTVL.

The V call is TRBV5-1, the J call TRBJ2-5, with 7 positions matching TRBD2. The germline V gene encodes CDR1 SGHRS and CDR2 YFSETQ. Unmatched junction bases numbered 1, after V lost 1 base and J lost 1 base. This CDR3 is 14 amino acids long. As DNA, the CDR3 is TGCGCCAGCAGCTTGCGCGGGGGCCAAGAGACCCAGTACTTC. Translation gives CASSLRGGQETQYF.

This clone was seen a single time. The chain links TRBV9 to TRBJ2-5; 8 positions agree with TRBD2. V lost 4 bases to trimming and J lost 4 bases; unmatched junction nucleotides: 12. This CDR3 has 16 amino acids. The germline CDR1 and CDR2 sequences are SGDLS and YYNGEE. CDR3 sequence reads: CASSPRGGPSRETQYF. The CDR3 DNA follows: TGTGCCAGCAGCCCCCGCGGGGGGCCCTCCAGAGAGACCCAGTACTTC.

The gene calls are TRBV9 and TRBJ1-3, with 9 positions matching TRBD1. CDR1 and CDR2 from the germline V gene are SGDLS and YYNGEE. V lost 4 bases, J lost 0 bases, and 8 bases stayed unmatched. The CDR3 is made up of 17 amino acids. The CDR3: CASSSRDRALSGNTIYF. DNA of the CDR3: TGTGCCAGCAGCTCCCGGGACAGGGCCCTCTCTGGAAACACCATATATTTT.

The V call is TRBV6-5, the J call TRBJ1-1, with 9 bases fitting TRBD1. CDR3 length: 16 amino acids. Germline CDR1 is MNHEY and CDR2 is SVGAGI. J gave up 5 bases and V 2 bases, and 9 bases lay outside the gene matches. CDR3 in DNA: TGTGCCAGCAGTTACCCCTCCGGACAGGGGCGGACTGAAGCTTTCTTT. Encoded protein: CASSYPSGQGRTEAFF.

This clone was seen a few times. This chain links TRBV5-1 with TRBJ2-1; TRBD1 might be the D (6 bases). V shed 1 base and J shed 5 bases, with 16 bases lying between them. The CDR3 totals 16 residues. Germline lookup yields CDR1 SGHRS and CDR2 YFSETQ. This CDR3 is CASSLFVQGINNEQFF. The DNA of the CDR3 is TGCGCCAGCAGCTTGTTCGTCCAGGGGATAAACAATGAGCAGTTCTTC. Drawing the rest from reference TRBV5-1 and TRBJ2-1, the complete variable domain is KAGVTQTPRYLIKTRGQQVTLSCSPISGHRSVSWYQQTPGQGLQFLFEYFSETQRNKGNFPGRFSGRQFSNSRSEMNVSTLELGDSALYLCASSLFVQGINNEQFFGPGTRLTVL.

The genes are TRBV18 and TRBJ2-5; D is perhaps TRBD1 (7 bases). Trimming took off 3 bases at V and 4 bases at J, with 15 bases between the two ends. From germline, CDR1 is KGHSH and CDR2 LQKENI. This CDR3 is built from 15 residues. The CDR3 bases are TGTGCCAGCTCACCTCAGGGGGGTCAGCGAGAGACCCAGTACTTC. Translation: CASSPQGGQRETQYF.

This clone has only a few counts. The chain links TRBV6-1 to TRBJ1-5; a weak D match, TRBD1 (5 bases). Trimming removed 1 base from V and 1 base from J, with 17 bases in between. This CDR3 is built from 18 residues. Germline CDR1 reads MNHNS; CDR2 reads SASEGT. The CDR3 protein is CASSEGRFVGGSNQPQHF. The CDR3 bases are TGTGCCAGCAGTGAAGGTCGATTTGTGGGGGGAAGCAATCAGCCCCAGCATTTT.

In its sample, this clone was seen once. V and J are TRBV4-1 and TRBJ2-1; D uncertain. The ends were cut back, 0 bases at V and 6 bases at J, with 18 bases in the middle. Germline lookup yields CDR1 MGHRA and CDR2 YSYEKL. This CDR3 region has 17 residues. The chain's CDR3 is CASSQDPAQTGRNEQFF. In DNA, the CDR3 is TGCGCCAGCAGCCAAGATCCTGCGCAGACTGGTCGCAATGAGCAGTTCTTC.

The chain uses TRBV3-1 (or the pseudogene TRBV3-2) and TRBJ2-6, with D tentatively TRBD2 (5 bases). The V end was cut by 1 base, the J end by 0 bases, with 7 bases between. The length of the CDR3 is 16 residues. CDR1 and CDR2 (germline): LGHDT, YNNKEL (reference sequence). The CDR3 bases are TGTGCCAGCAGCCAAGCGGGGAGCTCTGGGGCCAACGTCCTGACTTTC. Translated, it gives CASSQAGSSGANVLTF.

V usage is TRBV10-3 and J usage is TRBJ2-5, with D maybe TRBD2 (6 bases). Between the trimmed V and J ends, which lost 3 bases and 1 base, there was a span of 12 bases. Germline assignment: CDR1 ENHRY and CDR2 SYGVKD. The CDR3 is 15 residues long. The DNA for the CDR3 is TGTGCCATCAGTGAAATGGGAGGCAGCCAAGAGACCCAGTACTTC. This sequence encodes CAISEMGGSQETQYF.

This clone was seen only a few times. This rearrangement joins TRBV3-1 (or the pseudogene TRBV3-2) to TRBJ2-2; 13 nucleotides match TRBD2. The CDR3 length is 16 residues. From germline, CDR1 is LGHDT and CDR2 YNNKEL (reference sequence). With 4 bases clipped from V and 1 base from J, the junction kept 0 bases outside the gene matches. The CDR3 spells CASSRTSGGNTGELFF. In nucleotides, the CDR3 is TGTGCCAGCAGCCGGACTAGCGGGGGGAACACCGGGGAGCTGTTTTTT.

This clone showed up just a few times. The sample contains more than one DNA sequence encoding this CDR3. V usage is TRBV11-3 and J usage is TRBJ2-7, with D unclear. V was clipped by 0 bases and J by 4 bases, with 7 bases between them. CDR1 is SGHNT, CDR2 YENEEA, per germline. The CDR3 runs to 13 residues. The CDR3, as DNA: TGTGCCAGCAGCTTAGATCTCAGTTACGAGCAGTACTTC. Its protein is CASSLDLSYEQYF.

The chain employs TRBV19 and TRBJ2-7; perhaps TRBD2 as D (6 bases). The CDR3 length is 13 residues. With 4 bases removed from V and 3 bases from J, the gap between germline ends came to 10 bases. Germline V gene sequence: CDR1 LNHDA, CDR2 SQIVND (reference sequence). The CDR3 region has the DNA TGTGCCAGTAGTAGCGGGATGGGCTACGAGCAGTACTTC. Encoded protein: CASSSGMGYEQYF.